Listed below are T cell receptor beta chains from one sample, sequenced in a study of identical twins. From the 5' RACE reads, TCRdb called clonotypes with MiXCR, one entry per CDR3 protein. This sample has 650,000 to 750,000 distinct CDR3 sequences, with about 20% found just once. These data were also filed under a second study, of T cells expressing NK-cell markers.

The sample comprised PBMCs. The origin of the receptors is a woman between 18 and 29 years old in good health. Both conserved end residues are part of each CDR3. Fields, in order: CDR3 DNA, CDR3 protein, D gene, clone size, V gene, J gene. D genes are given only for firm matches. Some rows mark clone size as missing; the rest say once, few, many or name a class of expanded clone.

CDR3 DNA: TGTGCCAGCGGGGTTCACTATGGCTACACCTTC
CDR3 protein: CASGVHYGYTF
D gene: NA
clone size: NA
V gene: TRBV19
J gene: TRBJ1-2

CDR3 DNA: TGTGCCAGCACCCCTGCGGACGGGATCACCTACAATGAGCAGTTCTTC
CDR3 protein: CASTPADGITYNEQFF
D gene: NA
clone size: few
V gene: TRBV27
J gene: TRBJ2-1

CDR3 DNA: TGTGCCAGCAGCGGCCAGACTAATGAGCAGTACTTC
CDR3 protein: CASSGQTNEQYF
D gene: NA
clone size: few
V gene: TRBV2
J gene: TRBJ2-7

CDR3 DNA: TGTGCCAGCAGCCAATTGTCAGGGAATGACGGCTACACCTTC
CDR3 protein: CASSQLSGNDGYTF
D gene: NA
clone size: NA
V gene: TRBV3-1
J gene: TRBJ1-2

CDR3 DNA: TGTGCCAGCAGCCGACGGACTGCCTATGACGAGCAGTACTTC
CDR3 protein: CASSRRTAYDEQYF
D gene: NA
clone size: once
V gene: TRBV13
J gene: TRBJ2-7

CDR3 DNA: TGCGCCAGCAGCCAAGGGGTAACTAGCGGGGTCTACGAGCAGTACTTC
CDR3 protein: CASSQGVTSGVYEQYF
D gene: TRBD2
clone size: NA
V gene: TRBV4-1
J gene: TRBJ2-7

CDR3 DNA: TGCAGTGCCCGAACAGGGGAATGGACCCAGTACTTC
CDR3 protein: CSARTGEWTQYF
D gene: TRBD1
clone size: few
V gene: TRBV20-1
J gene: TRBJ2-5

CDR3 DNA: TGTGCCAGCAGTCAGCGGCTCTTCTACGAGCAGTACTTC
CDR3 protein: CASSQRLFYEQYF
D gene: NA
clone size: NA
V gene: TRBV12-3/TRBV12-4
J gene: TRBJ2-7

CDR3 DNA: TGCAGTGCTACGAAGAAGGAGACCCAGTACTTC
CDR3 protein: CSATKKETQYF
D gene: NA
clone size: few
V gene: TRBV20-1
J gene: TRBJ2-5

CDR3 DNA: TGTGCCAGCAGGACAACGGTGGGTTTGAACACTGAAGCTTTCTTT
CDR3 protein: CASRTTVGLNTEAFF
D gene: NA
clone size: NA
V gene: TRBV7-2
J gene: TRBJ1-1